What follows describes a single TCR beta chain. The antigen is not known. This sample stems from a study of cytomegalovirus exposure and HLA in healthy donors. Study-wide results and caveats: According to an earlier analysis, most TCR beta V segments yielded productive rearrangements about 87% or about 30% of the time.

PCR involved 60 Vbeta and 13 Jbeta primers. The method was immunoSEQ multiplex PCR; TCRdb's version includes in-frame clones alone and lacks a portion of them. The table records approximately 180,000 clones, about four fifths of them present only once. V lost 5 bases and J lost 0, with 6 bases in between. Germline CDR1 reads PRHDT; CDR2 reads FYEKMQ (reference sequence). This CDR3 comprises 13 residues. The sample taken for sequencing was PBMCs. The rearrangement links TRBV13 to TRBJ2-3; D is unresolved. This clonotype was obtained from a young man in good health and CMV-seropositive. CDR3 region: CASSTQSTDTQYF. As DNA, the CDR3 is TGTGCCAGCAGCACGCAGAGCACAGATACGCAGTATTTT.